The following is a T cell receptor (beta chain) sequence with its context. Its specificity is not known. This specimen belongs to a study of T cell responses to AZD1222 COVID-19 vaccine. Study conclusions and caveats: Spike-specific TCR breadth and depth went up after people got two AZD1222 doses.

Clones were read by immunoSEQ multiplex PCR, and TCRdb kept only the in-frame ones, dropping some. In the table there are fewer than 150,000 clones, around 86% of which are singletons. The CDR3 has 18 amino acids. Unmatched junction bases numbered 7, after V lost 1 base and J lost 0 bases. Per germline, CDR1 MGHRA and CDR2 YSYEKL. This chain connects TRBV4-1 to TRBJ1-3; 9 bases are shared with TRBD1. This clonotype was sampled from an adult in good health. The input for sequencing was peripheral blood, taken on day 0 of AZD1222 vaccination. The DNA for the CDR3 is TGCGCCAGCAGCCAAGGGGACAGGGTTACCCGCTCTGGAAACACCATATATTTT. This translates into CASSQGDRVTRSGNTIYF.